Shown below are 26 T cell receptor beta chains from a single sample sequenced in a study of neurological immune-mediated disorders. MiXCR was run by TCRdb on the 5' RACE reads, yielding one entry per CDR3 protein. Found here are tens of thousands of distinct CDR3 sequences, roughly 3.5% of them singletons; the top ten hold less than 2%. Sequenced sample: PBMCs. Every receptor here comes from a man aged 25 to 40 with multiple sclerosis.

This clonotype showed up many times. The chain recombines TRBV12-3 or TRBV12-4 with TRBJ1-4, with unresolved D. Between the trimmed V and J ends, which lost 6 bases and 5 bases, there was a span of 4 bases. CDR3 size: 11 residues. The CDR3, as DNA: TGTGCCAGCAGGGGGAATGAAAAACTGTTTTTT. Translation gives CASRGNEKLFF.

This clonotype was recorded many times. The chain carries TRBV28 and TRBJ2-2; 11 positions agree with TRBD1. The trim removed 4 bases at V and 0 bases at J, leaving 4 bases unmatched. The germline V gene encodes CDR1 MDHEN and CDR2 SYDVKM. The CDR3 loop spans 17 amino acids. CDR3 in DNA: TGTGCCAGCAGTTCCCCGGGACAGGGGGCGAACACCGGGGAGCTGTTTTTT. It encodes CASSSPGQGANTGELFF. The full variable domain, its missing parts supplied by reference TRBV28 and TRBJ2-2, is DVKVTQSSRYLVKRTGEKVFLECVQDMDHENMFWYRQDPGLGLRLIYFSYDVKMKEKGDIPEGYSVSREKKERFSLILESASTNQTSMYLCASSSPGQGANTGELFFGEGSRLTVL.

This clonotype was counted at least ten times. The rearrangement links TRBV5-1 to TRBJ2-7; the match to TRBD2 covers 11 bases. V was clipped by 5 bases and J by 6 bases; unmatched bases: 10. This CDR3 has 15 amino acids. The V gene's germline CDR1 is SGHRS and CDR2 YFSETQ. CDR3 DNA sequence: TGCGCCAGCAGTAGCGGCCTAGCGGGAGGAGGCGAGCAGTACTTC. Translated, it gives CASSSGLAGGGEQYF.

This clonotype appeared many times. The genes are TRBV5-6 and TRBJ2-7; TRBD1 is a possible D gene (5 bases). Germline CDR1 is SGHDT and CDR2 is YYEEEE. CDR3 length: 14 amino acids. The germline V and J ends were trimmed by 2 bases and 0 bases, with 9 bases remaining between them. The CDR3: CASSFTGSSYEQYF. In DNA, the CDR3 is TGTGCCAGCAGCTTTACAGGCAGCTCCTACGAGCAGTACTTC.

In this sample, this clonotype turned up many times. The rearrangement uses TRBV2 and TRBJ2-3; 7 nucleotides agree with TRBD2. J gave up 2 bases and V 3 bases, and 5 bases lay outside the gene matches. Per the germline V gene, CDR1 is SNHLY and CDR2 is FYNNEI. The CDR3 is 15 amino acids. The CDR3: CASSEGTTYTDTQYF. For the CDR3, the DNA is TGTGCCAGCAGTGAGGGGACTACTTACACAGATACGCAGTATTTT. Using reference TRBV2 and TRBJ2-3 for the parts outside the CDR3, the full variable domain is EPEVTQTPSHQVTQMGQEVILRCVPISNHLYFYWYRQILGQKVEFLVSFYNNEISEKSEIFDDQFSVERPDGSNFTLKIRSTKLEDSAMYFCASSEGTTYTDTQYFGPGTRLTVL.

This clonotype has ten or more counts. The chain joins TRBV5-1 to TRBJ2-5, with TRBD2 matching 7 bases. V dropped 6 bases and J dropped 5; count of bases not matched to a gene: 7. The CDR3 loop spans 13 amino acids. CDR1 is SGHRS and CDR2 is YFSETQ in the germline V gene. The CDR3 nucleotides are TGCGCCAGCAACGGAGGGGACTACGAGACCCAGTACTTC. Translated, it gives CASNGGDYETQYF.

This chain connects TRBV6-5 to TRBJ1-1; D is uncertain. V was cut by 2 bases and J by 1 base, with 5 bases left in between. The CDR3 is 13 amino acids. Germline CDR1 MNHEY, CDR2 SVGAGI. The CDR3 DNA reads TGTGCCAGCAGTTACCCGGGGAACACTGAAGCTTTCTTT. Amino acid sequence: CASSYPGNTEAFF.

This clonotype came up many times. The chain combines TRBV5-6 with TRBJ1-1; D gene uncertain. V lost 4 bases and J lost 11, with 18 bases in between. CDR3 length equals 13 residues. Germline lookup yields CDR1 SGHDT and CDR2 YYEEEE. CDR3 sequence (DNA): TGTGCCAGCAGCGCCGGGATTCCCGGGGAGGCTTTCTTT. Protein sequence: CASSAGIPGEAFF.

This clonotype was picked up many times. The genes are TRBV7-9 and TRBJ1-1; D perhaps matches TRBD1 (6 bases). Germline lookup yields CDR1 SEHNR and CDR2 FQNEAQ (reference sequence). The CDR3 is 14 residues long. Trimming took 5 bases from V and 7 from J, leaving 17 bases between them. The CDR3 spells CASSPGGVGGEAFF. The CDR3 nucleotides are TGTGCCAGCAGCCCCGGAGGGGTAGGGGGTGAAGCTTTCTTT.

This clonotype was recorded many times. This chain links TRBV12-3 or TRBV12-4 with TRBJ2-6, with a tentative D call TRBD2 (5 bases). The ends were cut back, 6 bases at V and 10 bases at J, with 10 bases in the middle. CDR3 length: 12 amino acids. Written as DNA, the CDR3 is TGTGCCAGCAGCCTAGCCCCGAACGTCCTGACTTTC. Residues: CASSLAPNVLTF.

This clonotype showed up many times. J is TRBJ1-5 and V is TRBV29-1, with D perhaps matching TRBD1 (5 bases). The CDR3 consists of 12 residues. V was pared by 6 bases and J by 6 bases, with 12 bases between. Per the germline V gene, CDR1 is SQVTM and CDR2 is ANQGSEA. The CDR3: CSVGGVGQPQHF. The CDR3 DNA reads TGCAGCGTGGGGGGGGTAGGTCAGCCCCAGCATTTT. The full variable domain, completed using reference TRBV29-1 and TRBJ1-5, is SAVISQKPSRDICQRGTSLTIQCQVDSQVTMMFWYRQQPGQSLTLIATANQGSEATYESGFVIDKFPISRPNLTFSTLTVSNMSPEDSSIYLCSVGGVGQPQHFGDGTRLSIL.

This clonotype occurred many times. This sequence joins TRBV28 and TRBJ1-5, with D possibly matching TRBD1 (5 bases). The germline V gene encodes CDR1 MDHEN and CDR2 SYDVKM. Trimming removed 3 bases at V and 6 bases at J, with 12 bases between. The CDR3 has 14 residues. CDR3 coding DNA: TGTGCCAGCAGTTTTTCAGGGCGAGGTCAGCCCCAGCATTTT. Its translation: CASSFSGRGQPQHF.

This clonotype was counted ten times or more. The chain combines TRBV7-9 with TRBJ2-2; no reliable D call. CDR3 length equals 12 residues. Per the germline V gene, CDR1 is SEHNR and CDR2 is FQNEAQ (reference sequence). With 3 bases removed from V and 6 bases from J, the gap between germline ends came to 5 bases. Here the CDR3 reads CASSFSAGELFF. The DNA of the CDR3 is TGTGCCAGCAGCTTCTCAGCCGGGGAGCTGTTTTTT.

At least ten counts were recorded for this clonotype. V usage is TRBV5-1 and J usage is TRBJ2-1; 11 bases are a match to TRBD2. V lost 0 bases and J lost 7; bases outside the gene matches: 6. The CDR3 runs 16 residues. CDR1 SGHRS and CDR2 YFSETQ come from the germline V gene. The CDR3 loop is CASSLAPSGGPNEQFF. As DNA, the CDR3 is TGCGCCAGCAGCTTGGCTCCTAGCGGGGGGCCGAATGAGCAGTTCTTC. Supplemented by reference TRBV5-1 and TRBJ2-1, the full variable domain reads KAGVTQTPRYLIKTRGQQVTLSCSPISGHRSVSWYQQTPGQGLQFLFEYFSETQRNKGNFPGRFSGRQFSNSRSEMNVSTLELGDSALYLCASSLAPSGGPNEQFFGPGTRLTVL.

This clonotype was seen ten or more times. The V and J genes are TRBV4-2 and TRBJ2-7; a weak D match, TRBD2 (6 bases). The ends were cut back, 3 bases at V and 3 bases at J, with 15 bases in the middle. CDR3 length: 15 residues. Germline V gene sequence: CDR1 LGHNA, CDR2 YNFKEQ. Here the CDR3 reads CASSHSSDYRYEQYF. The CDR3 DNA follows: TGTGCCAGCAGCCACTCCTCGGACTATCGCTACGAGCAGTACTTC.

This clonotype was found many times. The chain carries TRBV5-1 and TRBJ2-3; D may be TRBD1 (6 bases). Germline CDR1 and CDR2: SGHRS and YFSETQ. CDR3 length: 15 residues. Trimming cost V 0 bases and J 0 bases, with 8 bases left between them. CDR3 sequence reads: CASSLGQGSTDTQYF. In DNA form, the CDR3 reads TGCGCCAGCAGCTTGGGTCAGGGGAGCACAGATACGCAGTATTTT.

There are many counts of this clonotype. This chain joins TRBV5-8 and TRBJ1-3; a possible D gene is TRBD1 (6 bases). The CDR3 extends over 21 amino acids. Germline V gene sequence: CDR1 SGHTS, CDR2 YDEGEE. V lost 2 bases to trimming and J lost 4 bases, with 31 bases between them. The CDR3 region is CASSFSGAFGHGLVQGNTIYF. The CDR3 DNA sequence: TGTGCCAGCAGCTTTTCAGGGGCGTTCGGGCATGGCCTAGTTCAAGGAAACACCATATATTTT.

In this sample, this clonotype turned up many times. This rearrangement joins TRBV20-1 to TRBJ2-4; D remains unclear. V was trimmed by 5 bases and J by 2 bases, leaving 13 bases between them. CDR3 length: 14 residues. Germline lookup yields CDR1 DFQATT and CDR2 SNEGSKA (reference sequence). CDR3 bases: TGCAGTGCTCTAGACGTAGGGACCAAAAACATTCAGTACTTC. Its protein is CSALDVGTKNIQYF.

In its sample, this clonotype was seen many times. This chain joins TRBV5-5 and TRBJ2-7, with TRBD1 matching over 7 bases. V lost 5 bases, J lost 3 bases, and 8 bases stayed unmatched. The CDR3 is 14 residues long. Looked up from germline, CDR1 is SGHKS and CDR2 is YYEKEE (reference sequence). This chain's CDR3 is CASRLTGDLYEQYF. For the CDR3, the DNA is TGTGCCAGCAGGCTCACAGGGGACCTCTACGAGCAGTACTTC.

The J gene is TRBJ2-7, the V gene TRBV20-1, with D possibly being TRBD2 (5 bases). The CDR3 contains 13 residues. CDR1 DFQATT and CDR2 SNEGSKA come from the germline V gene (reference sequence). Trimming left V 2 bases short and J 4 bases short, with 12 bases between. Here the CDR3 reads CSARSGKGYEQYF. In DNA, the CDR3 is TGCAGTGCTAGATCGGGAAAGGGATACGAGCAGTACTTC.

As for this clonotype: This sequence may be a read error, since a much larger clone differs from it by one base. The V and J genes are TRBV9 and TRBJ1-2, with D unresolved. The CDR3 spans 14 residues. Trimming stripped 0 bases from V and 7 bases from J, with 13 bases between. CDR1 is SGDLS, CDR2 YYNGEE, per germline. The DNA for the CDR3 is TGTGCCAGCAGCGTAGGGGAAAGTCGGATTGGCTACACCTTC. This encodes CASSVGESRIGYTF.

The sample holds many counts of this clonotype. The DNA for the CDR3 is TGCGCCAGCAGCTTGCGGCGGGGCCGGGGCAACAATGAGCAGTTCTTC. Protein sequence: CASSLRRGRGNNEQFF. The rearrangement links TRBV5-1 to TRBJ2-1, with D perhaps matching TRBD2 (6 bases). Germline lookup yields CDR1 SGHRS and CDR2 YFSETQ. CDR3 length equals 16 residues. V gave up 1 base and J gave up 5 bases, with 16 bases separating them.

This clonotype was counted ten times or more. The rearrangement joins TRBV28 to TRBJ2-1; D gene unclear. CDR1 and CDR2 from the germline V gene are MDHEN and SYDVKM. Trimming took off 3 bases at V and 10 bases at J, with 7 bases between the two ends. CDR3 size: 11 residues. CDR3 in DNA: TGTGCCAGCAGTTTTCGTGGAGAGCAGTTCTTC. Amino acids: CASSFRGEQFF.

This clonotype was seen at least ten times. The chain joins TRBV12-3 or TRBV12-4 to TRBJ1-2, with 7 bases that match TRBD1. The CDR3 covers 15 residues. The V segment lost 2 bases and the J segment 4 bases; nucleotides outside the gene matches: 7. The CDR3: CASSLRGRQSYGYTF. The CDR3 coding sequence is TGTGCCAGCAGTTTAAGGGGGCGTCAGTCCTATGGCTACACCTTC.

This clonotype has ten or more counts. The genes are TRBV15 and TRBJ2-3; D might be TRBD2 (7 bases). The V end was cut by 2 bases, the J end by 2 bases, with 17 bases between. The CDR3 extends over 17 amino acids. Germline loops: CDR1 LNHNV, CDR2 YYDKDF (reference sequence). The CDR3 region is CATSRTRGGGDTDTQYF. CDR3 nucleotides: TGTGCCACCAGCAGAACCCGAGGGGGAGGGGACACAGATACGCAGTATTTT.

This clonotype counts as medium-sized. The gene calls are TRBV7-2 and TRBJ2-3, with 12 nucleotides matching TRBD2. Germline assignment: CDR1 SGHTA and CDR2 FQGNSA. CDR3 size: 15 residues. V shed 5 bases and J 5 bases; nucleotides not matched to a gene: 5. The CDR3 reads CASSPSGGELDTQYF. The CDR3 bases are TGTGCCAGCAGCCCTAGCGGGGGGGAGTTAGATACGCAGTATTTT.